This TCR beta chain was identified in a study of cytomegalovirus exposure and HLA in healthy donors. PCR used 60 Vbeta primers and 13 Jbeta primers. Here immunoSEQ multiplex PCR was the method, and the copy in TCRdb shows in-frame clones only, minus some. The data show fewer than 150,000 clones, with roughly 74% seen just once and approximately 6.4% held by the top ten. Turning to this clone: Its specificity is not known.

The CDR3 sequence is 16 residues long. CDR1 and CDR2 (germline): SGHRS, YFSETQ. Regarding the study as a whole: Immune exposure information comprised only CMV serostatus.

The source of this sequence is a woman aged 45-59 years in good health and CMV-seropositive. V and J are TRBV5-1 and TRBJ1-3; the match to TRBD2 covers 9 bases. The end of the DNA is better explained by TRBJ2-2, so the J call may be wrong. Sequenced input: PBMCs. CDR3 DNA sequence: TGCGCCAGCAGCTTGGCGGGGACTAGCTCATACGGGGAGCTGTTTTTT. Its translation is CASSLAGTSSYGELFF.